This is a list of T cell receptor beta chains from one sample in a study of shared clonotypes between healthy human individuals. The repertoire was sequenced with immunoSEQ multiplex PCR; TCRdb's copy has only in-frame clones and lacks some. The sample lists approximately 1,000,000 clones, 70% to 80% occurring once. The sequenced sample was memory CD4+ T cells from PBMCs. These TCRs come from a man younger than 35 in good health. Some clones in this sample may be carry-over from other donors' samples. CDR3s include the opening cysteine and the closing phenylalanine or tryptophan. A D gene is named only where the DNA matches it firmly. Clone size is shown for a subset of rows, as once, few, many or a class of expanded clone.

j_gene	d_gene	len	v_gene	abundance	CDR3aa	CDR3nt
TRBJ2-7	-	12	TRBV12-5	-	CASGRTIYEQYF	TGTGCTAGTGGTAGGACCATCTACGAGCAGTACTTC
TRBJ2-1	-	12	TRBV4-1	-	CASKDEGYEQFF	TGCGCCAGCAAGGATGAGGGGTATGAGCAGTTCTTC
TRBJ2-7	TRBD2	17	TRBV19	-	CASQGRRGREGGYEQYF	TGTGCCAGCCAGGGGAGACGTGGGCGGGAGGGCGGCTACGAGCAGTACTTC
TRBJ2-2	-	13	TRBV11-3	-	CASSPQQTGELFF	TGTGCCAGCAGCCCCCAGCAGACCGGGGAGCTGTTTTTT
TRBJ2-5	TRBD2	15	TRBV18	-	CASSPGTSGRETQYF	TGTGCCAGCTCTCCCGGGACTAGCGGGAGAGAGACCCAGTACTTC
TRBJ1-3	-	13	TRBV11-3	-	CASSLGPGNTIYF	TGTGCCAGCAGCTTAGGGCCTGGAAACACCATATATTTT
TRBJ2-7	TRBD1	14	TRBV7-9	-	CASSLSDRGHEQYF	TGTGCCAGCAGCTTAAGTGACAGGGGCCACGAGCAGTACTTC
TRBJ1-1	-	15	TRBV11-3	-	CASSLDGTGYTEAFF	TGTGCCAGCAGCTTAGATGGGACCGGATACACTGAAGCTTTCTTT
TRBJ1-1	-	11	TRBV20-1	few	CSAFNILEAFF	TGCAGTGCCTTTAATATTCTTGAAGCTTTCTTT
TRBJ2-5	-	16	TRBV27	-	CASSPLGTRGPKTQYF	TGTGCCAGCAGCCCCTTGGGTACGAGAGGGCCAAAGACCCAGTACTTC
TRBJ2-3	TRBD1	16	TRBV28	-	CASISPGPGGLDTQYF	TGTGCCAGCATTTCCCCGGGGCCAGGGGGCTTAGATACGCAGTATTTT
TRBJ1-2	TRBD1	14	TRBV14	-	CASSPWDSNYGYTF	TGTGCCAGCAGCCCGTGGGACAGCAACTATGGCTACACCTTC
TRBJ1-2	-	16	TRBV18	-	CASSPPVQEISYGYTF	TGTGCCAGCTCACCACCGGTCCAGGAGATTTCCTATGGCTACACCTTC
TRBJ1-1	-	14	TRBV7-2	-	CASSLDQGKTEAFF	TGTGCCAGCAGCTTAGATCAGGGGAAAACTGAAGCTTTCTTT
TRBJ1-3	TRBD1	14	TRBV6-6	few	CASSPDRAGNTIYF	TGTGCCAGCAGCCCGGACAGGGCTGGAAACACCATATATTTT
TRBJ2-3	TRBD2	15	TRBV4-2	-	CASSQDGTTTDTQYF	TGTGCCAGCAGCCAAGACGGGACTACTACAGATACGCAGTATTTT
TRBJ2-7	TRBD2	17	TRBV7-2	few	CASSLASLAGMRYEQYF	TGTGCCAGCAGCTTAGCGAGCCTAGCGGGAATGAGGTACGAGCAGTACTTC
TRBJ2-7	TRBD2	15	TRBV6-5	once	CASRSPYSGSYEQYF	TGTGCCAGCCGATCCCCCTATAGCGGGAGTTACGAGCAGTACTTC
TRBJ1-1	-	13	TRBV5-1	-	CASSLRGELEAFF	TGCGCCAGCAGCTTGAGGGGGGAACTTGAAGCTTTCTTT
TRBJ1-1	-	12	TRBV30	few	CAWSPRRLEAFF	TGTGCCTGGAGTCCCAGGCGGCTTGAAGCTTTCTTT
TRBJ1-1	-	10	TRBV28	few	CASIRTEAFF	TGTGCCAGCATTAGGACTGAAGCTTTCTTT
TRBJ1-1	-	15	TRBV6-5	-	CASSSPQTVNTEAFF	TGTGCCAGCAGTTCGCCTCAGACAGTTAACACTGAAGCTTTCTTT
TRBJ1-2	TRBD1	13	TRBV19	-	CASSRQGSRGYTF	TGTGCCAGTAGTAGACAGGGTTCGAGGGGCTACACCTTC
TRBJ2-5	TRBD2	15	TRBV28	-	CASSFPAGGVETQYF	TGTGCCAGCAGTTTCCCGGCGGGAGGGGTAGAGACCCAGTACTTC
TRBJ1-4	-	17	TRBV28	-	CASSPSLTQGRNLKLFF	TGTGCCAGCAGTCCCTCACTCACGCAGGGGCGCAACTTAAAACTGTTTTTT
TRBJ1-5	-	12	TRBV30	-	CAWTQKGQPQHF	TGTGCCTGGACCCAGAAAGGTCAGCCCCAGCATTTT
TRBJ1-2	-	11	TRBV20-1	-	CSAKTVGGYTF	TGCAGTGCAAAGACAGTAGGGGGCTACACCTTC
TRBJ2-5	-	14	TRBV9	-	CASSPNAGKETQYF	TGTGCCAGCAGCCCGAATGCAGGGAAAGAGACCCAGTACTTC
TRBJ1-2	-	14	TRBV28	-	CASSLSGTGGSYTF	TGTGCCAGCAGTTTATCAGGCACCGGGGGAAGCTACACCTTC
TRBJ2-2	-	17	TRBV5-1	-	CASSLGMTAGHTGELFF	TGCGCCAGCAGCTTGGGGATGACCGCAGGCCACACCGGGGAGCTGTTTTTT
TRBJ2-5	TRBD1	16	TRBV5-4	-	CASSPTGTGDQETQYF	TGTGCCAGCAGCCCTACCGGGACAGGGGACCAAGAGACCCAGTACTTC
TRBJ1-2	-	13	TRBV18	-	CASSPLGGDGYTF	TGTGCCAGCTCACCGCTAGGAGGGGATGGCTACACCTTC
TRBJ2-7	TRBD1	17	TRBV13	many	CASSRPKGDRGIGEQYF	TGTGCCAGCAGCCGACCAAAAGGGGACAGGGGCATCGGAGAGCAGTACTTC
TRBJ2-5	-	13	TRBV5-1	-	CASSLGLQETQYF	TGCGCCAGCAGCTTGGGACTTCAAGAGACCCAGTACTTC
TRBJ2-4	-	14	TRBV5-4	-	CASTSNGAKNIQYF	TGTGCCAGCACTTCGAATGGGGCCAAAAACATTCAGTACTTC